Below, one T cell receptor beta chain is given with its context. What this receptor recognizes is not known. No much larger clone is present one base from it, and per-base qualities are unavailable. The source of the sample is a study of cytotoxic CD8 clonotypes in ibrutinib-treated CLL (dated by TCRdb to about 2021). Regarding the research as a whole: The cohort had about a dozen relapsed/refractory and around 16 treatment-naive patients; roughly 17 were IGHV unmutated. Cryopreserved peripheral blood mononuclear cells were collected before treatment, at response, and at either disease progression or sustained remission. On average, each sample had roughly 260,000 productive templates and more than 75,000 productive rearrangements. Every sample from remission and from progressive disease was obtained while the patients were still on ibrutinib. Response samples were obtained after a median of approximately 12 months of treatment, with a range of about 6 to 36 months. Of the 85 to 90 participants in the trial, about 25 had longitudinal samples available. Responses were partial in about 25 patients and complete in 2; after median approximately 67 months follow-up, some 15 stayed in remission and some twelve progressed. General conclusions and limits of the study: At baseline, clonality was higher than in age-matched healthy donors and showed a strong correlation with circulating CD8+ T-cell counts. Sampling times were not matched between sustained-remission and progressing patients, and lymph node repertoires were not studied. Clonality rose at ibrutinib response, remained stable during sustained remission, and dropped back toward baseline at progression. Public clonotypes were found to be uncommon and were observed to contract or remain stable during treatment; the increase in clonality was shown to reflect expansion of private clonotypes at ibrutinib response.

Approximately 2 micrograms of genomic DNA were extracted from cryopreserved PBMCs for TCR beta library preparation. Longitudinal blood samples from CLL patients receiving ibrutinib monotherapy were subjected to high-throughput TCR beta sequencing. The patients took part in an open-label, single-center phase 2 trial of ibrutinib monotherapy. The goal of deep resolution MiSeq sequencing was a depth between 1 in 1 million and 1 in 200,000 T cells, and coverage averaged 10x per clonotype. The immunoSEQ hsTCRB Kit was used to generate the TCR beta libraries. The original methods were these. Data were analyzed with ImmunoSEQ Data Assistant and ImmunoSEQ Analyzer, with V, D and J genes assigned per IMGT definitions. Clonality, with values ranging from 0 to 1, was calculated as one minus the normalized Shannon entropy of productive rearrangement frequencies. Public clonotype analysis was restricted to overrepresented clonotypes comprising at least 0.05% of each patient's repertoire. Around 14 repertoires from age-matched healthy donors, obtained from immuneACCESS, served as clonality controls. Here the immuneACCESS table is served through TCRdb, limited to in-frame sequences with V and J called. Missing clones are a known gap in these copies; in checked studies unresolved V genes cover under half, and the rest lacks a known reason. For V, J and clone size, that table is used; D and trimming come from the DNA. For this sample the table gives more than 110,000 clones, of which more than 75% were detected only once. Jointly, the top ten make up 7.6% of the sample.

Reading the germline V gene (reference sequence) gives CDR1 MNHEY and CDR2 SMNVEV. Trimming at the junction amounts to 4 bases on V and 0 bases on J, and the germline ends lie 16 bases apart. The CDR3 measures 17 amino acids from cysteine to phenylalanine. Solely the CDR3 DNA is kept, with 51 bases framed from the first base. The TCR originated in a human donor with chronic lymphocytic leukemia. This sequence uses TRBV27 and TRBJ2-1, with the D call perhaps TRBD1 or TRBD2, each one matching 6 bases. The input for sequencing was PBMCs, taken after 36 months of ibrutinib treatment. The CDR3 protein sequence reads: CASSSPGAKSSYNEQFF. The DNA reads TGTGCCAGCAGTTCACCGGGGGCAAAGAGCTCCTACAATGAGCAGTTCTTC.